Sequencing of this T cell receptor (beta chain) was carried out in a study of blood T cell repertoires in COVID-19. About the study: The origin of the acute and convalescent COVID-19 samples was the United States, Italy and Spain.

This clone has just one count. Method: immunoSEQ multiplex PCR; TCRdb's copy keeps in-frame clones and lacks some. The table shows hundreds of thousands of clones, with roughly nine tenths occurring only once. With V trimmed by 6 bases and J by 1 base, 4 bases remained unmatched. The CDR3 totals 14 residues. Germline V gene data show CDR1 as SGHVS and CDR2 as FQNEAQ. Sequencing was performed on peripheral blood. This sequence joins TRBV7-8 and TRBJ2-7, with TRBD2 identical over 9 bases. The source of this sequence is a man between 18 and 29 years old with COVID-19, enrolled during active disease. CDR3 region: CASSLLAGSYEQYF. In DNA, the CDR3 is TGTGCCAGCAGTCTACTAGCGGGTTCCTACGAGCAGTACTTC.